Listed below are T cell receptor beta chains from one sample, sequenced in a study of Tregs in tolerant kidney transplant recipients. No antigen has been assigned to these receptors. This table comes from immunoSEQ multiplex PCR, and its TCRdb copy is limited to in-frame clones, with some not included. Of under 50,000 clones listed, around 95% are singletons. The sample comprised Tregs from blood cultured with allogeneic cells. Receptors were obtained from a human donor in good health. Both conserved end residues are trimmed from each CDR3.

TRBJ2-7,TRBV9,ASSPSPTGDYEQY
TRBJ2-2,TRBV2,ASKPRIVITGELF
TRBJ1-1,TRBV20-1,SARSQVEAF
TRBJ2-3,TRBV2,ASSALAATDTQY
TRBJ1-1,TRBV5-4,ASSLEMNTGAF
TRBJ1-2,TRBV5-1,ASSLTQGYYGYT
TRBJ1-5,TRBV18,ASSLNTGLGNQPQH
TRBJ2-1,TRBV4-1,ASSQILAGGYNEQF
TRBJ2-1,TRBV19,ASSRNGGNEQF
TRBJ1-2,TRBV6-5,ASSYQGARGYT
TRBJ2-7,TRBV6-5,ASSLGLASEQY